Each of the 29 T cell receptor beta chains below was sequenced from the same sample in a study of OX40 agonist ivuxolimab in advanced cancers. The repertoire was sequenced with immunoSEQ multiplex PCR; TCRdb's copy has only in-frame clones and lacks some. This sample has 45,000 to 60,000 clones, with more than 70% found just once. The starting material was CD4+ or CD8+ T cells sorted from blood, obtained in a trial of the OX40 agonist ivuxolimab. Receptors were obtained from an adult with an advanced solid tumor such as melanoma, head and neck, liver or kidney cancer.

In DNA, the CDR3 is TGTGCCAGCAGCTCGGGACTGCCCTACAATGAGCAGTTCTTC. It yields the protein CASSSGLPYNEQFF. V usage is TRBV7-3 and J usage is TRBJ2-1, with D possibly being TRBD2 (6 bases). Per germline, CDR1 SGHTA and CDR2 FQGTGA. V was trimmed by 4 bases and J by 2 bases, leaving 9 bases between them. The CDR3 extends over 14 amino acids.

In DNA, the CDR3 is TGCGCCAGCAGCTCAGGACTAGCGGGAATTAATGAGCAGTTCTTC. It translates to CASSSGLAGINEQFF. The chain couples TRBV5-1 to TRBJ2-1; 12 bases fit TRBD2. The CDR3 is made up of 15 amino acids. Germline V lookup: CDR1 SGHRS, CDR2 YFSETQ. Trimming cost V 3 bases and J 7 bases; bases outside gene matches: 5.

The chain couples TRBV11-2 to TRBJ2-7; no definite D call. The CDR3 sequence is 11 residues long. Trimming removed 4 bases from V and 7 bases from J, with 8 bases in between. Germline V lookup: CDR1 SGHAT, CDR2 FQNNGV. The CDR3 DNA reads TGTGCCAGCAGCTCGGCTAGGGAGCAGTACTTC. Amino acid sequence: CASSSAREQYF.

Sample share makes this clone medium-sized. The chain joins TRBV27 to TRBJ1-5; 7 nucleotides align to TRBD1. Per germline, CDR1 MNHEY and CDR2 SMNVEV (reference sequence). The CDR3 totals 18 residues. V dropped 6 bases and J dropped 4; count of bases not matched to a gene: 18. CDR3 DNA: TGTGCCAGCAGGCCTGGGACAGTCCGCAGTACGGAGAATCAGCCCCAGCATTTT. This codes for CASRPGTVRSTENQPQHF.

The chain employs TRBV5-1 and TRBJ2-5, with D possibly being TRBD2 (6 bases). Germline CDR1 SGHRS, CDR2 YFSETQ. The CDR3 extends over 15 amino acids. V lost 0 bases to trimming and J lost 7 bases, with 16 bases between them. CDR3 residues: CASSLEGRGEGTQYF. CDR3 DNA: TGCGCCAGCAGCTTGGAAGGGCGGGGTGAGGGGACCCAGTACTTC.

J is TRBJ2-1 and V is TRBV7-9; D uncertain. Germline V gives CDR1 SEHNR, CDR2 FQNEAQ (reference sequence). V was cut by 5 bases and J by 6 bases, with 17 bases left in between. The CDR3 length is 15 residues. DNA for the CDR3: TGTGCCAGCAGCCCCCTCGAGAGCTTGAGCAATGAGCAGTTCTTC. Protein: CASSPLESLSNEQFF.

The rearrangement joins TRBV15 to TRBJ1-4; TRBD1 might be the D (5 bases). V was clipped by 5 bases and J by 8 bases, with 15 bases between them. Germline V gene data show CDR1 as LNHNV and CDR2 as YYDKDF (reference sequence). The CDR3 runs 14 residues. The CDR3 reads CATSGRSGREKLFF. CDR3 sequence (DNA): TGTGCCACCAGCGGTCGGTCAGGGCGGGAAAAACTGTTTTTT.

This rearrangement joins TRBV29-1 to TRBJ1-1; D ambiguous. Germline V gene sequence: CDR1 SQVTM, CDR2 ANQGSEA. Trimming shortened V by 5 bases and J by 1 base, and 11 bases separated the two germline ends. This CDR3 spans 13 amino acids. CDR3 in DNA: TGCAGCGTTTCCGGGGAGAGGAACACTGAAGCTTTCTTT. It is translated as CSVSGERNTEAFF.

V is TRBV19 and J is TRBJ2-7; TRBD1 aligns across 7 bases. V gave up 7 bases and J gave up 4 bases; unmatched junction bases: 10. CDR1 LNHDA and CDR2 SQIVND come from the germline V gene (reference sequence). The CDR3 is 14 residues long. DNA of the CDR3: TGTGCCAGTAACCCTACCGGGACAGAGTACGAGCAGTACTTC. This sequence encodes CASNPTGTEYEQYF.

The rearrangement joins TRBV18 to TRBJ1-1, with 10 bases lining up with TRBD1. Germline CDR1 is KGHSH and CDR2 is LQKENI. The CDR3 runs 15 residues. Trimming at V came to 2 bases and at J to 3 bases, leaving 3 bases not matched to a gene. The DNA for the CDR3 is TGTGCCAGCTCACCAGGGACAGGGGTCTACACTGAAGCTTTCTTT. Residues: CASSPGTGVYTEAFF.

The chain joins TRBV18 to TRBJ1-4; perhaps TRBD1 as D (5 bases). The CDR3 covers 15 residues. Germline V gene sequence: CDR1 KGHSH, CDR2 LQKENI. Trimming left V 3 bases short and J 0 bases short, with 8 bases between. The CDR3 coding sequence is TGTGCCAGCTCACCCCCGGGGGCAACTAATGAAAAACTGTTTTTT. This gives the protein CASSPPGATNEKLFF.

This chain uses TRBV5-6 with TRBJ2-2; tentatively, D is TRBD1 (6 bases). Germline loops: CDR1 SGHDT, CDR2 YYEEEE. This CDR3 is 14 amino acids long. Trimming cost V 7 bases and J 6 bases, with 16 bases left between them. This CDR3 is CASGQIGLAGELFF. The CDR3 nucleotides are TGTGCCAGCGGACAGATAGGGTTGGCCGGGGAGCTGTTTTTT.

This rearrangement joins TRBV25-1 to TRBJ1-2; no clear D. The CDR3 is 14 amino acids. V gave up 1 base and J gave up 8 bases, with 14 bases separating them. Germline CDR1 reads MGHDK; CDR2 reads SYGVNS. CDR3 nucleotides: TGTGCCAGCAGTGAATCGTGGGTGGAGAGCGGCTACACCTTC. It translates to CASSESWVESGYTF.

CDR3 sequence (DNA): TGTGCCAGCAGCACCGACTGGGACTACGAGCAGTACTTC. This gives the protein CASSTDWDYEQYF. The rearrangement uses TRBV7-9 and TRBJ2-7, with D unclear. Trimming took 5 bases from V and 3 from J, leaving 11 bases between them. This CDR3 has 13 amino acids. The germline CDR1 and CDR2 sequences are SEHNR and FQNEAQ (reference sequence). Based on the CDR3 plus reference TRBV7-9 and TRBJ2-7, the full variable domain is DTGVSQNPRHKITKRGQNVTFRCDPISEHNRLYWYRQTLGQGPEFLTYFQNEAQLEKSRLLSDRFSAERPKGSFSTLEIQRTEQGDSAMYLCASSTDWDYEQYFGPGTRLTVT.

The V and J genes are TRBV5-1 and TRBJ1-5, with D maybe TRBD1 (5 bases). The germline CDR1 and CDR2 sequences are SGHRS and YFSETQ. CDR3 length: 15 amino acids. With 3 bases removed from V and 3 bases from J, the gap between germline ends came to 13 bases. The chain's CDR3 is CASSWQRQPNQPQHF. The DNA for the CDR3 is TGCGCCAGCAGCTGGCAGCGACAGCCCAATCAGCCCCAGCATTTT.

V and J are TRBV15 and TRBJ2-5; D is unclear. Matching the DNA end better, TRBJ2-7 makes the J call doubtful. Germline V CDR1 and CDR2: LNHNV, YYDKDF (reference sequence). This CDR3 has 11 amino acids. As DNA, the CDR3 is TGTGCCACGTCGGATCACTACGAGCAGTACTTC. It specifies CATSDHYEQYF.

This clone was picked up a small number of times. The rearrangement joins TRBV7-9 to TRBJ1-1, with 10 bases that match TRBD1. The CDR3 is made up of 14 amino acids. Trimming at V came to 5 bases and at J to 4 bases, leaving 4 bases not matched to a gene. Germline CDR1 and CDR2: SEHNR and FQNEAQ (reference sequence). In nucleotides, the CDR3 is TGTGCCAGCAGCAAGGGACAGGGGTTCACTGAAGCTTTCTTT. Translation: CASSKGQGFTEAFF. The whole variable domain, filled in from reference TRBV7-9 and TRBJ1-1, reads DTGVSQNPRHKITKRGQNVTFRCDPISEHNRLYWYRQTLGQGPEFLTYFQNEAQLEKSRLLSDRFSAERPKGSFSTLEIQRTEQGDSAMYLCASSKGQGFTEAFFGQGTRLTVV.

This clone turned up a few times. The genes are TRBV27 and TRBJ2-5; TRBD2 matches 8 bases. The CDR3 length is 17 residues. Losses at the gene ends were 5 bases for V and 2 bases for J; bases not matched to a gene: 13. Germline CDR1 is MNHEY and CDR2 is SMNVEV (reference sequence). The CDR3 DNA reads as TGTGCCAGCAGTAGAGCGGGAGCGGGAGCCGATCAAGAGACCCAGTACTTC. This codes for CASSRAGAGADQETQYF.

The chain has TRBV7-2 and TRBJ2-7; 8 bases are a match to TRBD1. The CDR3 covers 14 residues. Looked up from germline, CDR1 is SGHTA and CDR2 is FQGNSA. V trimming: 5 bases; J trimming: 6 bases; junction bases outside the gene matches: 9. CDR3 nucleotide sequence: TGTGCCAGCAGCCTCAGGGGGCAGGGAAGCGAGCAGTACTTC. Protein product: CASSLRGQGSEQYF.

The chain links TRBV7-2 to TRBJ1-4, with D unclear. Germline assignment: CDR1 SGHTA and CDR2 FQGNSA. This CDR3 has 16 amino acids. Trimming removed 5 bases from V and 0 bases from J, with 13 bases in between. CDR3 amino acids: CASSRAPGATNEKLFF. As DNA, the CDR3 is TGTGCCAGCAGCCGGGCCCCCGGAGCAACTAATGAAAAACTGTTTTTT. Filled out from reference TRBV7-2 and TRBJ1-4, the complete variable domain reads GAGVSQSPSNKVTEKGKDVELRCDPISGHTALYWYRQSLGQGLEFLIYFQGNSAPDKSGLPSDRFSAERTGGSVSTLTIQRTQQEDSAVYLCASSRAPGATNEKLFFGSGTQLSVL.

J is TRBJ1-5 and V is TRBV5-8; 7 bases match TRBD1. With V trimmed by 5 bases and J by 1 base, 6 bases remained unmatched. This CDR3 contains 15 residues. The germline V gene encodes CDR1 SGHTS and CDR2 YDEGEE. The CDR3 sequence is CASRETGKSNQPQHF. CDR3 bases: TGTGCCAGCAGAGAGACAGGGAAAAGCAATCAGCCCCAGCATTTT.

The chain links TRBV29-1 to TRBJ2-7, with no clear D. This CDR3 contains 13 residues. Germline values: CDR1 SQVTM, CDR2 ANQGSEA. V lost 4 bases and J 3 bases, leaving 13 bases between the germline ends. CDR3 DNA: TGCAGCGTTGTCCTTGCCCTAGGCTACGAGCAGTACTTC. Amino acid sequence: CSVVLALGYEQYF.

The chain carries TRBV9 and TRBJ2-5; D is perhaps TRBD1 or TRBD2 (7 bases each). The ends were cut back, 3 bases at V and 4 bases at J, with 16 bases in the middle. The CDR3 length is 15 residues. Germline V lookup: CDR1 SGDLS, CDR2 YYNGEE. CDR3 DNA sequence: TGTGCCAGCAGCGCCCCCAGGGGGGGGTCAGAGACCCAGTACTTC. It translates to CASSAPRGGSETQYF. The full variable domain, with the rest looked up from reference TRBV9 and TRBJ2-5, is DSGVTQTPKHLITATGQRVTLRCSPRSGDLSVYWYQQSLDQGLQFLIQYYNGEERAKGNILERFSAQQFPDLHSELNLSSLELGDSALYFCASSAPRGGSETQYFGPGTRLLVL.

The chain joins TRBV6-1 to TRBJ1-5, with a tentative D call TRBD1 (6 bases). Trimming cost V 6 bases and J 0 bases, with 12 bases left between them. Germline V gene sequence: CDR1 MNHNS, CDR2 SASEGT. This CDR3 region has 15 residues. The CDR3 protein is CASRIQQGSNQPQHF. CDR3 DNA: TGTGCCAGCAGGATACAACAGGGTAGCAATCAGCCCCAGCATTTT.

This clone was seen a single time. Here the CDR3 omits its conserved ending phenylalanine or tryptophan, so a read error is the likely source. The chain recombines TRBV6-6 with TRBJ1-3, with D possibly being TRBD1 (5 bases). V was cut by 5 bases and J by 0 bases, with 11 bases left in between. Germline-derived CDR1 and CDR2 are MNHNY and SVGAGI (reference sequence). This CDR3 has 15 residues. CDR3 amino acids: CASSLWGISGNTIYL. The CDR3 DNA reads TGTGCCAGCAGTCTCTGGGGGATCTCTGGAAACACCATATATCTT.

This clone was recorded once. Written as DNA, the CDR3 is TGTGCCAGCAGCAAAGTCTCGGGAGGGGACAGTCCCCCCCCCGTCCCAGATACGCAGTATTTT. Translating it yields CASSKVSGGDSPPPVPDTQYF. The chain is built from TRBV21-1 and TRBJ2-3; the table gives TRBD2 as D, unverified against the DNA. TRBV21-1 is shown as a pseudogene. This CDR3 is built from 21 residues.

This clone was observed a handful of times. V is TRBV6-5 and J is TRBJ2-1; no reliable D call. The CDR3 loop spans 12 amino acids. Trimming cost V 4 bases and J 7 bases, with 8 bases left between them. CDR1 and CDR2 (germline): MNHEY, SVGAGI. The CDR3 DNA is TGTGCCAGCAGTTTTTCCGTTAATGAGCAGTTCTTC. It yields the protein CASSFSVNEQFF.

The chain links TRBV7-8 to TRBJ2-7; the D gene is possibly TRBD2 (5 bases). CDR1 is SGHVS, CDR2 FQNEAQ, per germline. Trimming left V 2 bases short and J 4 bases short, with 12 bases between. The CDR3 consists of 14 residues. The CDR3 reads CASSLRGSGYEQYF. The CDR3 coding sequence is TGTGCCAGCAGCTTACGGGGATCGGGGTACGAGCAGTACTTC.

A few counts support this clone. The V and J genes are TRBV9 and TRBJ2-7; D might be TRBD2 (5 bases). The CDR3 extends over 16 amino acids. The germline gives CDR1 SGDLS, CDR2 YYNGEE. The V gene lost 3 bases and the J gene lost 2 bases, with 18 bases spanning the gap. The CDR3 sequence: CASSEEASGSTYEQYF. The CDR3, as DNA: TGTGCCAGCAGCGAGGAGGCCAGCGGCTCAACCTACGAGCAGTACTTC.